This TCR beta chain is from a study of T cells in Graves' hyperthyroidism and ophthalmopathy. Study-level points and caveats: Ophthalmopathy stood apart from stable hyperthyroidism in a 13 V-J model.

Amplified TCR beta CDR3 regions came from RNA transcripts. The HTBI primer set drove a first-round RT-PCR of the TCR CDR3. TCRdb used MiXCR to reprocess the multiplex PCR reads, holding one entry per CDR3 protein. The sample lists about 350,000 distinct CDR3 sequences, approximately 15% seen once, with around 25% in the top ten. Newly diagnosed hyperthyroidism patients aged 18 to 65 years had disease lasting under 2 months. Clinicians diagnosed patients from clinical symptoms, serum thyroxine and TRAb, thyroid ultrasound and orbital computed tomography. This CDR3 has 13 amino acids. Deletions cut 5 bases from V and 5 bases from J, with 12 bases between. Germline lookup yields CDR1 SGHTA and CDR2 FQGNSA. As regards this clonotype: Antigen specificity is unknown.

Sequencing was carried out using blood. The TCR sequence derives from a woman aged 30 to 39 with Graves' hyperthyroidism. This sequence joins TRBV7-2 and TRBJ2-5; the D gene is possibly TRBD1 (5 bases). CDR3: CASSRQGTETQYF. In DNA form, the CDR3 reads TGTGCCAGCAGCCGGCAGGGTACCGAGACCCAGTACTTC. Looking up the rest from reference TRBV7-2 and TRBJ2-5 gives the full variable domain: GAGVSQSPSNKVTEKGKDVELRCDPISGHTALYWYRQSLGQGLEFLIYFQGNSAPDKSGLPSDRFSAERTGGSVSTLTIQRTQQEDSAVYLCASSRQGTETQYFGPGTRLLVL.